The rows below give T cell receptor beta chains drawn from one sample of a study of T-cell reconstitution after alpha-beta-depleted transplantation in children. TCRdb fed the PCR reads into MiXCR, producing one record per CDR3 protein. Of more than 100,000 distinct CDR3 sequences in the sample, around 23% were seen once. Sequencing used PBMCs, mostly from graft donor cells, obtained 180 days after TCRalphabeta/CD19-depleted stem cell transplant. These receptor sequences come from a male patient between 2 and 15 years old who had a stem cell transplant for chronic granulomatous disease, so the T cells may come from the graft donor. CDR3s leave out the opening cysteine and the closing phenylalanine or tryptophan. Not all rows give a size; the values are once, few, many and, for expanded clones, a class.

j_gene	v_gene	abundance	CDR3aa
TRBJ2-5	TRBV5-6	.	ASSLRHQETQY
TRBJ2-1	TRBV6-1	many	ASSLISGGASEQF
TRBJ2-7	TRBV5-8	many	ASSLAGTGGSEQY
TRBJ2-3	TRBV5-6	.	ASSFRDRESDTQY
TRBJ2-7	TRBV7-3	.	ASSSSTLAGVSHEQY
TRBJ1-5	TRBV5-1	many	ASSLQGMGQPQH
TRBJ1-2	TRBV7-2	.	ASSSPGSNYGYT
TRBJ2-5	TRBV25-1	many	ASSESGGRQETQY
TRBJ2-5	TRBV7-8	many	ASSLRLAGRETQY
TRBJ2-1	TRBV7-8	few	ASSLESGPYNEQF
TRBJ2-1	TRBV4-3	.	ASSQGADSYNEQF
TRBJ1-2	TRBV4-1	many	ASSQAPSRGYGYT
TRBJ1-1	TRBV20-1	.	SARDGLGSTEAF
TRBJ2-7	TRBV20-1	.	SAREGRGSSYEQY
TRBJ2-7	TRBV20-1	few	SARDSGGYSYEQY
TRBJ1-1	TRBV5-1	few	ASSYSRMFHTEAF
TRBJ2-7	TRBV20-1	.	SARRPLAGSYEQY
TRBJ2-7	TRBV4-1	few	ASSQEGNSNSYEQY
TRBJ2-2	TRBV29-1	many	SVAKNTGELF
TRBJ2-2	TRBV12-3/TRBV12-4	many	ASSFGGGAGELF
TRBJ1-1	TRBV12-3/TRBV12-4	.	ASTQASGAEAF
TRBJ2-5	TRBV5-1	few	ASSFGTRGGETQY
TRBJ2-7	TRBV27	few	ASGRAGDRKQY
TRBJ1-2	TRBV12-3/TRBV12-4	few	ASSFRHTNYGYT
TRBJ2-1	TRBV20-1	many	SANVQGVYNEQF
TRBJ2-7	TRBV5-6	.	ASSLAPESYEQY
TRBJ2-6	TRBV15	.	ATSTADGANVLT
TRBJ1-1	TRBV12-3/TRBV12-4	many	ASRSPGEAF
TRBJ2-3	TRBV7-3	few	ASSLTGFAGSGDTQY
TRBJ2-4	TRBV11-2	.	ASSTESWLIMDKNIQY
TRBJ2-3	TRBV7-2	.	ASSPMITTSTDTQY